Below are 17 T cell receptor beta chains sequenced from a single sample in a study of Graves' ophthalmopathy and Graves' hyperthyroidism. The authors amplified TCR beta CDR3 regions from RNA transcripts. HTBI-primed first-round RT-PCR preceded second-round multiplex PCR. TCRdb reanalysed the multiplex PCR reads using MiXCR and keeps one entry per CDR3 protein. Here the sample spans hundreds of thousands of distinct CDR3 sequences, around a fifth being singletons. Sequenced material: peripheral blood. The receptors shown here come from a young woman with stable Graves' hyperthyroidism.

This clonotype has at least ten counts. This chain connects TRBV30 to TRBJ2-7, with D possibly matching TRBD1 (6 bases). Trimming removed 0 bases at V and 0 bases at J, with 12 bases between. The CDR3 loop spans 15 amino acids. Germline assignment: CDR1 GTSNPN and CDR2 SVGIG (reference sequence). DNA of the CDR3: TGTGCCTGGAGTGTACGGCTGGGACACTCCTACGAGCAGTACTTC. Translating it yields CAWSVRLGHSYEQYF.

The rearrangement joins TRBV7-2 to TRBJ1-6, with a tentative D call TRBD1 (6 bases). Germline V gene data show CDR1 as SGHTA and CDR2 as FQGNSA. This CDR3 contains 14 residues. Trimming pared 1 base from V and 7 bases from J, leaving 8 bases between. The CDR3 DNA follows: TGTGCCAGCAGCTTAGTTCAGGGGAATTCACCCCTCCACTTT. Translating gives CASSLVQGNSPLHF.

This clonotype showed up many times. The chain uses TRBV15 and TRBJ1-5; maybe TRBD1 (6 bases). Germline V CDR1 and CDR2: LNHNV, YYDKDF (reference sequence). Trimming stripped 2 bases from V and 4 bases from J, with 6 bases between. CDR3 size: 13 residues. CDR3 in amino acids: CATSRQGNQPQHF. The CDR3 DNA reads TGTGCCACCAGCAGACAGGGGAATCAGCCCCAGCATTTT.

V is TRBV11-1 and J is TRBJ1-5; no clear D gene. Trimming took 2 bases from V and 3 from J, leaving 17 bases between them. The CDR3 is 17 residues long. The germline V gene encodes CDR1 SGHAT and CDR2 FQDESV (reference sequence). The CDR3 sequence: CASSLNQVESHNQPQHF. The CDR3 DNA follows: TGTGCCAGCAGCTTAAACCAGGTTGAGAGCCACAATCAGCCCCAGCATTTT.

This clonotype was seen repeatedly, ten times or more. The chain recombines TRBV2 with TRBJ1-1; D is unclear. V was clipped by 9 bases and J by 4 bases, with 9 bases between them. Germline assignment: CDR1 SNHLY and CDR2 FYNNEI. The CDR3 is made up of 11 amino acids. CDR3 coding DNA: TGTGCCAGACAGCGGTCCACTGAAGCTTTCTTT. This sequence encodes CARQRSTEAFF.

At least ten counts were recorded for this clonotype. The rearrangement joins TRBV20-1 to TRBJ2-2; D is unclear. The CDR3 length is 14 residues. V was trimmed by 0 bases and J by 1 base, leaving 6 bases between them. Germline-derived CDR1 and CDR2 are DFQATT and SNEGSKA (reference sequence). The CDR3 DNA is TGCAGTGCTAGAGATTGGATGAACACCGGGGAGCTGTTTTTT. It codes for CSARDWMNTGELFF.

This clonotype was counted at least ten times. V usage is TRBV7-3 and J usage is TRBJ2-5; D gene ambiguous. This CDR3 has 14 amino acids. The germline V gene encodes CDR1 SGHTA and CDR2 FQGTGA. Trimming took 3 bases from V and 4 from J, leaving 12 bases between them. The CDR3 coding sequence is TGTGCCAGCAGCTTGTACAGTAGTACAGAGACCCAGTACTTC. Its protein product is CASSLYSSTETQYF.

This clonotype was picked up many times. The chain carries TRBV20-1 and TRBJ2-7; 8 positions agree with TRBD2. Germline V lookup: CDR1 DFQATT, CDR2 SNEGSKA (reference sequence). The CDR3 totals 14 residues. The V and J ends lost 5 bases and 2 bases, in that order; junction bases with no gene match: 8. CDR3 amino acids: CSALLAAIAYEQYF. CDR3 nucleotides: TGCAGTGCTCTACTAGCGGCCATCGCCTACGAGCAGTACTTC.

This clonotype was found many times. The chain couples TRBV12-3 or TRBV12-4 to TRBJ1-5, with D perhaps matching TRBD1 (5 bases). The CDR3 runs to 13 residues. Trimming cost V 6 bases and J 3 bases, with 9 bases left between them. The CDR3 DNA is TGTGCCAGCAGCACAGGATACAATCAGCCCCAGCATTTT. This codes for CASSTGYNQPQHF.

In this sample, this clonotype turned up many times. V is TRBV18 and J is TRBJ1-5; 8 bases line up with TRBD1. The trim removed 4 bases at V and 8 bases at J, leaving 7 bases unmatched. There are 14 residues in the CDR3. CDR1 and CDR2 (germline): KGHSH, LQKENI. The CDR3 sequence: CASSRTGGREPQHF. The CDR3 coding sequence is TGTGCCAGCTCACGAACAGGGGGGAGAGAGCCCCAGCATTTT.

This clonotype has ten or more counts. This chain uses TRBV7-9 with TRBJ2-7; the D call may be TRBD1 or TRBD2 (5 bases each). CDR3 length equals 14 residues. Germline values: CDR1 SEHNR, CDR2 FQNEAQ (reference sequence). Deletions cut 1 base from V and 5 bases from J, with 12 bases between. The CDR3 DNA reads TGTGCCAGCAGCTTAGGGGGGACCAGCAACGAGCAGTACTTC. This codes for CASSLGGTSNEQYF.

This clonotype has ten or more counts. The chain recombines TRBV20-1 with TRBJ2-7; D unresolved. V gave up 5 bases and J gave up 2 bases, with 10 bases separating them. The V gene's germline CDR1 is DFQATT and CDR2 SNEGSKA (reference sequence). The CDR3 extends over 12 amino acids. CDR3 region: CSAGVITYEQYF. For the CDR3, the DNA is TGCAGTGCTGGGGTTATTACCTACGAGCAGTACTTC.

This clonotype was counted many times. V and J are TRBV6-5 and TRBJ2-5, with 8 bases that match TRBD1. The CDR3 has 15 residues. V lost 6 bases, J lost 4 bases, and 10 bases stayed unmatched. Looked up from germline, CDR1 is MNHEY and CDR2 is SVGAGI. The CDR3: CASRSRGQRPETQYF. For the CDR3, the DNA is TGTGCCAGCAGGTCCAGGGGGCAGCGGCCAGAGACCCAGTACTTC.

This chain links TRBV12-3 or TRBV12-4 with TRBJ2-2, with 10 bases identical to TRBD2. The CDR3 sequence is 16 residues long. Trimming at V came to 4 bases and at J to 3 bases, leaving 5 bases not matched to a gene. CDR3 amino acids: CASSSGLATDTGELFF. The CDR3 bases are TGTGCCAGCAGTTCGGGACTAGCGACTGACACCGGGGAGCTGTTTTTT.

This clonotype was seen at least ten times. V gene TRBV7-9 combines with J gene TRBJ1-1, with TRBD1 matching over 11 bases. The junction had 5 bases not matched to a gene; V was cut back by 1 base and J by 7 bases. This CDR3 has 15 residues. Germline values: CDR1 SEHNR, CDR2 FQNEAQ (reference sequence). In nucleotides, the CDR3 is TGTGCCAGCAGCTTAGACCCCGGGACAGGGGGTGAAGCTTTCTTT. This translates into CASSLDPGTGGEAFF.

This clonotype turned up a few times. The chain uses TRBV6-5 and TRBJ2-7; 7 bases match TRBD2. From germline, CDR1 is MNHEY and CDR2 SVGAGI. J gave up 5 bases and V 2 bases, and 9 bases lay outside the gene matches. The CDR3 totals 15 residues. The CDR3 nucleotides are TGTGCCAGCAGTTACGGGTGGGGAGGGTCCGACGAGCAGTACTTC. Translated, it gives CASSYGWGGSDEQYF.

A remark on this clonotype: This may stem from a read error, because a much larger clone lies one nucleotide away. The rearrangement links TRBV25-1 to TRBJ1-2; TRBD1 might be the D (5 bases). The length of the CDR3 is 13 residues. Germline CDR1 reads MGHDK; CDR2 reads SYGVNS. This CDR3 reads CANSRGGRKGYTF. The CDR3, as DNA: TGTGCCAACAGTCGGGGGGGACGGAAAGGCTACACCTTC.